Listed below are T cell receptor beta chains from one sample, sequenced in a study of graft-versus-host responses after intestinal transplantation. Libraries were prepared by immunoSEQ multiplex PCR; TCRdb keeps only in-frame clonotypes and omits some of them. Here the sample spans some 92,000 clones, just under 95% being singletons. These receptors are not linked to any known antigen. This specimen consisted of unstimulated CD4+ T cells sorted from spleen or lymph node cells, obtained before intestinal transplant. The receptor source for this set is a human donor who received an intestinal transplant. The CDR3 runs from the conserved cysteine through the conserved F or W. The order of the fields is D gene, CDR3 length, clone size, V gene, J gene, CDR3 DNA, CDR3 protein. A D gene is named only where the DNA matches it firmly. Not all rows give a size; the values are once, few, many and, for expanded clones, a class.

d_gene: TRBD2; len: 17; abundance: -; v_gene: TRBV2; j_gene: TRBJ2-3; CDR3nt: TGTGCCAGCAGTTTAGGGACTAGCGGGAGGGTCAGAGATACGCAGTATTTT; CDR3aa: CASSLGTSGRVRDTQYF
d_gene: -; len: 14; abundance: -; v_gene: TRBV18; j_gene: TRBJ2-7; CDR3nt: TGTGCCAGCTCACCAAGGGACACCTTCTACGAGCAGTACTTC; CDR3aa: CASSPRDTFYEQYF
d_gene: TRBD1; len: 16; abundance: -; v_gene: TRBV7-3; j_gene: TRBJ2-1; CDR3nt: TGTGCCAGCAGCTTCGTCGGGACAGGGCTAGTCAATGAGCAGTTCTTC; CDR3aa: CASSFVGTGLVNEQFF
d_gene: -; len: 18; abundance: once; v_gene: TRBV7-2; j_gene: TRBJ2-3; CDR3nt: TGTGCCAGCAGCTTAGGATGGGTGGCCAGTGCTAGCACAGATACGCAGTATTTT; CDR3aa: CASSLGWVASASTDTQYF
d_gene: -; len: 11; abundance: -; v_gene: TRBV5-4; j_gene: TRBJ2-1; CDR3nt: TGTGCCAGCAGCTTAACGGGTGAGCAGTTCTTC; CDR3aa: CASSLTGEQFF
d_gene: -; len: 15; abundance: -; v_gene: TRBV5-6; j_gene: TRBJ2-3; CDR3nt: TGTGCCAGCAGCGTAGTGGGGCAGGGCACAGATACGCAGTATTTT; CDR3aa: CASSVVGQGTDTQYF
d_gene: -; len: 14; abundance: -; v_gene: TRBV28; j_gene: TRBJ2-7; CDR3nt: TGTGCCAGCAGTTTAGGGGGGGCCCTCTACGAGCAGTACTTC; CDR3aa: CASSLGGALYEQYF
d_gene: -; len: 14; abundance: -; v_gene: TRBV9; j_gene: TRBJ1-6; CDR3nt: TGTGCCAGCAGCGCCCCAGGGACTAATTCACCCCTCCACTTT; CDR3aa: CASSAPGTNSPLHF
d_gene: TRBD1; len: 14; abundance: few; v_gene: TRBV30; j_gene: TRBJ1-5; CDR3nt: TGTGCCTGGAGCGGCCAGGGGGCGATTCAGCCCCAGCATTTT; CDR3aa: CAWSGQGAIQPQHF
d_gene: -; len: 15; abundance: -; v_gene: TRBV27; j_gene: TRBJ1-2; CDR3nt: TGTGCCAGCAGTTTATTCGGGGGGGGGCTTGGCGGCTACACCTTC; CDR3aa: CASSLFGGGLGGYTF
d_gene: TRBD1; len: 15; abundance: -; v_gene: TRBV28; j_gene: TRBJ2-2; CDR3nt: TGTGCCAGCAGTTTTTTAACAGGGGCCTTCGGGGAGCTGTTTTTT; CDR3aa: CASSFLTGAFGELFF
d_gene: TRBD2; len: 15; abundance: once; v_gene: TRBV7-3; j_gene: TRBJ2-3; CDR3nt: TGTGCCAGCAGCCGTACCGGGACTAACACAGATACGCAGTATTTT; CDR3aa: CASSRTGTNTDTQYF
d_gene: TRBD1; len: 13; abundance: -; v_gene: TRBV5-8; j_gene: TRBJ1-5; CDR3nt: TGTGCCAGCAGCCCACAGGGGCTTCAGCCCCAGCATTTT; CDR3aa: CASSPQGLQPQHF
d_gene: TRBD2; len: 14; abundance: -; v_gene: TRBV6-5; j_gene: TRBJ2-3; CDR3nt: TGTGCCAGCAGTCGGAAGCGGGAGCGGGATACGCAGTATTTT; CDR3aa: CASSRKRERDTQYF
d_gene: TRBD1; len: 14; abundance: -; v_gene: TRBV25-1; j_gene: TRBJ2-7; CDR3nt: TGTGCCAGCAGTGGGGACAGGGGATCCTACGAGCAGTACTTC; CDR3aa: CASSGDRGSYEQYF
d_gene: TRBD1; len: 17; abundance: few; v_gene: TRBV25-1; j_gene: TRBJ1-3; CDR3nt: TGTGCCAGCAGTGAAGGTTCAGGGGGCGTATCTGGAAACACCATATATTTT; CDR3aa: CASSEGSGGVSGNTIYF
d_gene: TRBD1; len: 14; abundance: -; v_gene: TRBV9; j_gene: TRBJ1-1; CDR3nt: TGTGCCAGCAGCGGACAGGGAGGTAGGACTGAAGCTTTCTTT; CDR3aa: CASSGQGGRTEAFF
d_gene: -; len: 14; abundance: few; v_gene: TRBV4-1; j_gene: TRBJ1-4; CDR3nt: TGCGCCAGCAGCCTTCTGAGGCTTAATGAAAAACTGTTTTTT; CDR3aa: CASSLLRLNEKLFF
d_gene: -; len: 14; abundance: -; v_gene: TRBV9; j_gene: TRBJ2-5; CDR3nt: TGTGCCAGCAGCGTAGGGTTGGGAGGAGAGACCCAGTACTTC; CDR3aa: CASSVGLGGETQYF
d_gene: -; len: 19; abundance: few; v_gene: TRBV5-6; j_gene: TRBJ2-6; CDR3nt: TGTGCCAGCAGCTTGGGACTGGGGGTATGGGGTTCTGGGGCCAACGTCCTGACTTTC; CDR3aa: CASSLGLGVWGSGANVLTF
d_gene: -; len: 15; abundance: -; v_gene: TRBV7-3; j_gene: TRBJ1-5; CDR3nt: TGTGCCAGCAGCTTAGATGGGAGTAGCAATCAGCCCCAGCATTTT; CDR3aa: CASSLDGSSNQPQHF
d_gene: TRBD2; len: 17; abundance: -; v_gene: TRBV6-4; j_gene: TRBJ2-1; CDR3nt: TGTGCCAGCAGGGGACTAGCGGGGTCCCTTTTCTACAATGAGCAGTTCTTC; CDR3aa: CASRGLAGSLFYNEQFF
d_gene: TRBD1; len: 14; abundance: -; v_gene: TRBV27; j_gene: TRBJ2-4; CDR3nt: TGTGCCAGCAGTTCGACAGGGCGCAAAAACATTCAGTACTTC; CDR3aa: CASSSTGRKNIQYF
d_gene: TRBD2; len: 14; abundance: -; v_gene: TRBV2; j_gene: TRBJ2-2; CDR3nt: TGTGCCAGCATGCGGGAGCCGAACACCGGGGAGCTGTTTTTT; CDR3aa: CASMREPNTGELFF
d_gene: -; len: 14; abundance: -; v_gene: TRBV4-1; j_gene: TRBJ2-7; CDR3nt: TGCGCCAGCAGCTCCGGGTCCAGCTCCTACGAGCAGTACTTC; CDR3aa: CASSSGSSSYEQYF
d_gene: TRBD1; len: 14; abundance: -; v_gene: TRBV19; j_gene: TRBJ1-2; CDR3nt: TGTGCCAGTAGTATTCACAGGGGCAGGGATGGCTACACCTTC; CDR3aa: CASSIHRGRDGYTF
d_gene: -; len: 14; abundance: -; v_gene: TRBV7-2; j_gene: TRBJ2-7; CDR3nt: TGTGCCAGCAGCTTAGAGGGCAGAACCTACGAGCAGTACTTC; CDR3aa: CASSLEGRTYEQYF
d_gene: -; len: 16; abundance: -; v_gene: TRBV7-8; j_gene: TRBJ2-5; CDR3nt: TGTGCCAGCAGCGCTAGAGGGACGGGGATGGCGGAGACCCAGTACTTC; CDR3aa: CASSARGTGMAETQYF
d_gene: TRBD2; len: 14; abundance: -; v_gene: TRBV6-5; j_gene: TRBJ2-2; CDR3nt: TGTGCCCCTTTGGGACTAAAATCCGACCGGGGAGCTGTTTTT; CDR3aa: CAPLGLKSDRGAVF
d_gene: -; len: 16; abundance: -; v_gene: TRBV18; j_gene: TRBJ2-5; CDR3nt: TGTGCCAGCTCACCAGAGACTTTAGCCACCCAAGAGACCCAGTACTTC; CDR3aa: CASSPETLATQETQYF
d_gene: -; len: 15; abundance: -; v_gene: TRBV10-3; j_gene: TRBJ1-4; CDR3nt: TGTGCCATCAGTGAAAGGAGCCAGGGTGGTGAAAAACTGTTTTTT; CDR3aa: CAISERSQGGEKLFF
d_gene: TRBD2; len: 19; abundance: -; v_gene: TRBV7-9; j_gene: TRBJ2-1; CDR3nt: TGTGCCAGCAGTTATCAAGGCAGGACTAGCGGGAGGGCCCTTCGTGAGCAGTTCTTC; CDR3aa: CASSYQGRTSGRALREQFF
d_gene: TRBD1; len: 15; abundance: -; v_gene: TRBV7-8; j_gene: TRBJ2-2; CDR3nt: TGTGCCAGCAGCTTACCTTGGACAGGGCCCGGGGAGCTGTTTTTT; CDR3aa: CASSLPWTGPGELFF
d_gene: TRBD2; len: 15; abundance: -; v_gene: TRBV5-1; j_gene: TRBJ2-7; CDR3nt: TGCGCCAGCAGCTCCCGCGTAGCGGGAGGTAGCGAGCAGTACTTC; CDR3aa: CASSSRVAGGSEQYF
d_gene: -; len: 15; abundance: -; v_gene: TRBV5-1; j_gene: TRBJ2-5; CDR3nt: TGCGCCAGCAGCGAAAGACTAGGGCCACAAGAGACCCAGTACTTC; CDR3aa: CASSERLGPQETQYF
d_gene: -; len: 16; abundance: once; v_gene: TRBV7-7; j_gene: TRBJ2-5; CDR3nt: TGTGCCAGCAGCTTAGTCGGCGGGCTAGCCCAAGAGACCCAGTACTTC; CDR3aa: CASSLVGGLAQETQYF
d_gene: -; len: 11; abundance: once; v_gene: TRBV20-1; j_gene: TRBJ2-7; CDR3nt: TGCAGTGCTAGCCTCAGATACGAGCAGTACTTC; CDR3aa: CSASLRYEQYF
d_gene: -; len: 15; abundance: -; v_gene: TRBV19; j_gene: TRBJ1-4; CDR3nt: TGTGCCAGTAGTATACGAGGGCCAACTAATGAAAAACTGTTTTTT; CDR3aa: CASSIRGPTNEKLFF
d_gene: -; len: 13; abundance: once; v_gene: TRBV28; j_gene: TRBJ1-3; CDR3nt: TGTGCCTTATCGGACAGTGCGGGAAACACCATATATTTT; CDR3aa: CALSDSAGNTIYF
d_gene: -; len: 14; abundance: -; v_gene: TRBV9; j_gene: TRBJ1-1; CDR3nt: TGTGCCAGCAGCCCTCTACAGGTGAACACTGAAGCTTTCTTT; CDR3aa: CASSPLQVNTEAFF
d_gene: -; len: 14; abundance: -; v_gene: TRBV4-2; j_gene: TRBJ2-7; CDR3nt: TGTGCCAGCAGCCCCCGGGACCCTCCTGACGAGCAGTACTTC; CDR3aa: CASSPRDPPDEQYF
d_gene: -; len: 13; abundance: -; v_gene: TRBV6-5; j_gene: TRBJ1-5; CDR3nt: TGTGCCAGCTCTATGTTCGAGAATCAGCCCCAGCATTTT; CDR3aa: CASSMFENQPQHF
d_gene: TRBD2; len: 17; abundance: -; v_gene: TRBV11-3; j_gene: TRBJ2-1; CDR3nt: TGTGCCAGCAGCTTAGACCTGGGGGGGAATCGGTTCAATGAGCAGTTCTTC; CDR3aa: CASSLDLGGNRFNEQFF
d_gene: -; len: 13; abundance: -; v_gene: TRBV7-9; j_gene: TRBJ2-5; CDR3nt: TGTGCCAGCAGCTTTTTCGACCCGGGGACCCAGTACTTC; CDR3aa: CASSFFDPGTQYF
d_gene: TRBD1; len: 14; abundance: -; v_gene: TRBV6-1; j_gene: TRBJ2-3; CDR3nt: TGTGCCAGCAGTCGGGACAGACACACAGATACGCAGTATTTT; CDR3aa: CASSRDRHTDTQYF
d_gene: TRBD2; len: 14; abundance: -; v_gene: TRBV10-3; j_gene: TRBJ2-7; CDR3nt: TGTGCCATCAGTGATGGGGGGGGCTCCTACGAGCAGTACTTC; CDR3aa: CAISDGGGSYEQYF
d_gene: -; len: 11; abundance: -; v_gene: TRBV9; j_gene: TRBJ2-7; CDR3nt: TGTGCCAGCAGCGTCCCGGGGGAGCAGTACTTC; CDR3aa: CASSVPGEQYF
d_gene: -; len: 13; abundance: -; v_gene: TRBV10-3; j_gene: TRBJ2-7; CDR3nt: TGTGCCATCAGCAGGGACATCCTGGGGGAGCAGTACTTC; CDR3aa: CAISRDILGEQYF
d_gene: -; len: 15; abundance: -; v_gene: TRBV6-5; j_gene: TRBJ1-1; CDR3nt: TGTGCCAGCAGTTACTCTAGAGGGGCCGCGACTGAAGCTTTCTTT; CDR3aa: CASSYSRGAATEAFF
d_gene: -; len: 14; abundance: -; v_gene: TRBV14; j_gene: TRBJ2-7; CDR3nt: TGTGCCAGCCTCCGGGCCACCCACTCCTACGAGCAGTACTTC; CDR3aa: CASLRATHSYEQYF
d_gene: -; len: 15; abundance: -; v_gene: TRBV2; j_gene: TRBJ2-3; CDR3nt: TGTGCCAGCATGCCGACGAGATACGGCACAGATACGCAGTATTTT; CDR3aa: CASMPTRYGTDTQYF
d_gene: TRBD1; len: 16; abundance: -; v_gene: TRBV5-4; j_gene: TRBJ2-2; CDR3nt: TGTGCCAGCAGCCCAGCAGGGGGCAAGTACACCGGGGAGCTGTTTTTT; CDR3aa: CASSPAGGKYTGELFF
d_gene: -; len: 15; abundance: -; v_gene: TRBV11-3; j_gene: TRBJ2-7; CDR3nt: TGTGCCAGCAGCTTTAGTTTCGGGACAAACTACGAGCAGTACTTC; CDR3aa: CASSFSFGTNYEQYF